Following are 16 T cell receptor beta chains from one sample sequenced in a study of T cells after yellow fever vaccination. TCRdb reprocessed the 5' RACE reads via MiXCR and lists one record per CDR3 protein. The data show 120,000 or so distinct CDR3 sequences, about 8.2% seen once. This sample comprised CD8+ T cells sorted from PBMCs, obtained on the day of the yellow fever booster vaccination. These receptors came from a man younger than 35 who received the YFV17D yellow fever vaccine.

There are a few counts of this clonotype. The rearrangement uses TRBV27 and TRBJ2-3; TRBD1 is a possible D gene (6 bases). From germline, CDR1 is MNHEY and CDR2 SMNVEV (reference sequence). The V end was cut by 5 bases, the J end by 4 bases, with 16 bases between. CDR3 size: 15 residues. The CDR3 DNA follows: TGTGCCAGCAGTCCGACAGGTAGTGTGGCAGATACGCAGTATTTT. Its protein is CASSPTGSVADTQYF.

A few counts support this clonotype. The rearrangement uses TRBV7-9 and TRBJ1-2; a weak D match, TRBD1 (6 bases). This CDR3 is built from 17 residues. Looked up from germline, CDR1 is SEHNR and CDR2 is FQNEAQ (reference sequence). V dropped 7 bases and J dropped 2 bases, with 23 bases sitting between them. The CDR3 region has the DNA TGTGCCAGCACCCGGCCCCTCCCCGGGACAACCAACTATGGCTACACCTTC. The encoded protein is CASTRPLPGTTNYGYTF.

The gene calls are TRBV6-5 and TRBJ2-5; tentative D call: TRBD1 (7 bases). The CDR3 contains 15 residues. Germline V gene data show CDR1 as MNHEY and CDR2 as SVGAGI. The ends were cut back, 5 bases at V and 5 bases at J, with 18 bases in the middle. This CDR3 is CASSTSGLRGETQYF. DNA of the CDR3: TGTGCCAGCAGTACCTCGGGACTCAGGGGGGAGACCCAGTACTTC.

This clonotype was found many times. V and J are TRBV6-6 and TRBJ2-5; D gene uncertain. The germline CDR1 and CDR2 sequences are MNHNY and SVGAGI (reference sequence). The CDR3 spans 15 residues. Trimming took off 8 bases at V and 6 bases at J, with 22 bases between the two ends. The CDR3 DNA sequence: TGTGCCAGCGGGAAGTGGGCCTCTGACGAGAAGACCCAGTACTTC. Translating gives CASGKWASDEKTQYF.

This clonotype was counted a few times. This sequence joins TRBV7-2 and TRBJ2-1; TRBD1 matches at 10 bases. Trimming removed 5 bases from V and 4 bases from J; junction bases left unmatched: 5. The CDR3 sequence is 15 residues long. Germline V lookup: CDR1 SGHTA, CDR2 FQGNSA. CDR3 sequence (DNA): TGTGCCAGCAGCGCGGACAGGGGGATTTACAATGAGCAGTTCTTC. Amino acids: CASSADRGIYNEQFF.

Only a few counts were recorded for this clonotype. The chain joins TRBV15 to TRBJ2-2; TRBD1 is a possible D gene (6 bases). The CDR3 has 14 residues. Per the germline V gene, CDR1 is LNHNV and CDR2 is YYDKDF (reference sequence). V lost 5 bases, J lost 2 bases, and 9 bases lay in between. The CDR3 bases are TGTGCCACCAGCGTCAGGGGTAACACCGGGGAGCTGTTTTTT. Protein: CATSVRGNTGELFF. Variable domain in full (rest from reference TRBV15 and TRBJ2-2): DAMVIQNPRYQVTQFGKPVTLSCSQTLNHNVMYWYQQKSSQAPKLLFHYYDKDFNNEADTPDNFQSRRPNTSFCFLDIRSPGLGDTAMYLCATSVRGNTGELFFGEGSRLTVL.

The gene calls are TRBV10-2 and TRBJ1-1, with a tentative D call TRBD1 (6 bases). Trimming shortened V by 4 bases and J by 1 base, and 7 bases separated the two germline ends. CDR1 is WSHSY, CDR2 SAAADI, per germline. The CDR3 length is 13 residues. CDR3 protein: CASSGGANTEAFF. The CDR3 DNA is TGCGCCAGCAGTGGGGGGGCGAACACTGAAGCTTTCTTT.

This clonotype has ten or more counts. The V and J genes are TRBV20-1 and TRBJ2-7; weak D call: TRBD2 (6 bases). CDR1 DFQATT and CDR2 SNEGSKA come from the germline V gene (reference sequence). The CDR3 loop spans 14 amino acids. Trimming shortened V by 3 bases and J by 0 bases, and 12 bases separated the two germline ends. CDR3 residues: CSASPVGGSYEQYF. CDR3 sequence (DNA): TGCAGTGCTAGCCCCGTGGGGGGCTCCTACGAGCAGTACTTC.

The chain combines TRBV5-1 with TRBJ2-1; D is unclear. This CDR3 has 14 amino acids. V lost 3 bases and J lost 4, with 11 bases in between. Looked up from germline, CDR1 is SGHRS and CDR2 is YFSETQ. CDR3 sequence (DNA): TGCGCCAGCAGCTGGAACCCAGATTACAATGAGCAGTTCTTC. Translated: CASSWNPDYNEQFF.

This clonotype was picked up a small number of times. The V call is TRBV10-3, the J call TRBJ2-1; D is perhaps TRBD1 or TRBD2 (6 bases each). The germline gives CDR1 ENHRY, CDR2 SYGVKD. The CDR3 is 15 amino acids. V was cut by 6 bases and J by 4 bases, with 16 bases left in between. In DNA form, the CDR3 reads TGTGCCATCAGCAGGTCGGGGGCGTCTTACAATGAGCAGTTCTTC. Amino acids: CAISRSGASYNEQFF.

The rearrangement links TRBV15 to TRBJ2-2, with TRBD1 matching over 7 bases. Germline CDR1 is LNHNV and CDR2 is YYDKDF (reference sequence). The V and J ends lost 1 base and 4 bases, in that order; junction bases with no gene match: 3. The CDR3 consists of 15 residues. The CDR3 sequence is CATSRAQGSTGELFF. CDR3 in DNA: TGTGCCACCAGCAGAGCACAGGGGAGCACCGGGGAGCTGTTTTTT.

This chain links TRBV6-5 with TRBJ2-2; TRBD1 agrees at 7 bases. CDR1 is MNHEY and CDR2 is SVGAGI in the germline V gene. The CDR3 covers 15 residues. Trimming took 7 bases from V and 4 from J; bases not matched to a gene: 9. This chain's CDR3 is CASTQGDRATGELFF. CDR3 bases: TGTGCCAGCACCCAAGGAGACAGGGCCACCGGGGAGCTGTTTTTT.

In this sample, this clonotype turned up a few times. V gene TRBV7-8 combines with J gene TRBJ2-1, with 10 nucleotides matching TRBD1. Germline CDR1 and CDR2: SGHVS and FQNEAQ. The V and J ends lost 1 base and 5 bases, in that order; junction bases with no gene match: 5. The length of the CDR3 is 16 residues. The CDR3 nucleotides read TGTGCCAGCAGCTTAGATCGGGGACAGGGGCACAATGAGCAGTTCTTC. Translating gives CASSLDRGQGHNEQFF.

This clonotype was observed a handful of times. CDR3 amino acids: CASSFQGGGYTF. Here the CDR3 DNA reads TGTGCCAGCAGTTTCCAGGGCGGGGGCTACACCTTC. The chain combines TRBV12-3 or TRBV12-4 with TRBJ1-2, with D tentatively TRBD1 (5 bases). V dropped 3 bases and J dropped 8 bases, with 10 bases sitting between them. The CDR3 has 12 residues.

This clonotype has a count of ten or more. This sequence joins TRBV7-2 and TRBJ2-7; tentative D call: TRBD2 (5 bases). Germline assignment: CDR1 SGHTA and CDR2 FQGNSA. The CDR3 contains 14 residues. Trimming took 4 bases from V and 5 from J, leaving 15 bases between them. CDR3: CASSSTSDFNEQYF. CDR3 sequence (DNA): TGTGCCAGCAGCTCCACCTCGGACTTCAACGAGCAGTACTTC.

This clonotype came up a few times. The chain employs TRBV4-1 and TRBJ1-2; D possibly corresponds to TRBD1 (5 bases). V was pared by 3 bases and J by 2 bases, with 10 bases between. Germline CDR1 reads MGHRA; CDR2 reads YSYEKL. This CDR3 spans 14 amino acids. The CDR3 DNA follows: TGCGCCAGCAGCCAGCAGGGATTGAACTATGGCTACACCTTC. Its translation is CASSQQGLNYGYTF.